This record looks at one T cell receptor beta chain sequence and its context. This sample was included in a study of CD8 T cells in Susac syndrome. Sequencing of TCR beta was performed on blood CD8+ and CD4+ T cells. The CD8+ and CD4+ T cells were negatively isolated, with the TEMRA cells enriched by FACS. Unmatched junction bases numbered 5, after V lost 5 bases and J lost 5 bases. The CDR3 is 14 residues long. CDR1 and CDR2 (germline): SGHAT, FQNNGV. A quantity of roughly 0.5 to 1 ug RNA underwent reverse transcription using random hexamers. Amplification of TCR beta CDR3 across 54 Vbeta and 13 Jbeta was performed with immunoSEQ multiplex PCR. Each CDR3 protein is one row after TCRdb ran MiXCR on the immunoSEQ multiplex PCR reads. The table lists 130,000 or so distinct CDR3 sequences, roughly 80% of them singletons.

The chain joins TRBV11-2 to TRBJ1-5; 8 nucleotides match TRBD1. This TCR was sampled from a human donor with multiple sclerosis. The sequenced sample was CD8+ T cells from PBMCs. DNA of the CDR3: TGTGCCAGCAGCCCGGGGACAGGAGATCAGCCCCAGCATTTT. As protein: CASSPGTGDQPQHF.